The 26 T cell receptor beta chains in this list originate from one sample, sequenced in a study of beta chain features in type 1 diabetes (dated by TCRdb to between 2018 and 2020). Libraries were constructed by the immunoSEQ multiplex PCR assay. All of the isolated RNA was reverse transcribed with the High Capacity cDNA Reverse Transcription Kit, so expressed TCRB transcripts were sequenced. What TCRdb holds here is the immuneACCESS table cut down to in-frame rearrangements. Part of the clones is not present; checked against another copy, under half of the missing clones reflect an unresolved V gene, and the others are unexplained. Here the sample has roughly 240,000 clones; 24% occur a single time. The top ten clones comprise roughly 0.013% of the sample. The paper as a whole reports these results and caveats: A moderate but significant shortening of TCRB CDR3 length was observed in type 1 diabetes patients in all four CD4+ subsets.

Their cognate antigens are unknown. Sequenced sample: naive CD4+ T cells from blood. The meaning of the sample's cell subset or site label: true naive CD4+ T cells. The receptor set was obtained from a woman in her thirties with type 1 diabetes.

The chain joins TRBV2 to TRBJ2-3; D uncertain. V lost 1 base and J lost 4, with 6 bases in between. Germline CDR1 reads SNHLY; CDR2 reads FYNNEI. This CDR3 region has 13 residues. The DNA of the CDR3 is TGTGCCAGCAGTGAAGGAGCTGCAGATACGCAGTATTTT. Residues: CASSEGAADTQYF.

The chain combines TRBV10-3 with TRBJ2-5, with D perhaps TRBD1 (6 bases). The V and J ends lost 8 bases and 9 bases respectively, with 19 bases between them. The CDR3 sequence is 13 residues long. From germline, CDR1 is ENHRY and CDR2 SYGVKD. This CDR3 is CAISGAGVLPQYF. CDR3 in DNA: TGTGCCATCTCAGGGGCAGGGGTGTTGCCCCAGTACTTC.

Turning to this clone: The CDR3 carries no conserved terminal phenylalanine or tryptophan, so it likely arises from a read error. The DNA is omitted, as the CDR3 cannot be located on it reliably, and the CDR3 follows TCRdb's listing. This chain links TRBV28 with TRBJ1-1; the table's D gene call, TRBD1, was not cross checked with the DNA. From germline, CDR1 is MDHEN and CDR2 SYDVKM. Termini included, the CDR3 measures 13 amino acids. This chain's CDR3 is CASSLVRDRVITM.

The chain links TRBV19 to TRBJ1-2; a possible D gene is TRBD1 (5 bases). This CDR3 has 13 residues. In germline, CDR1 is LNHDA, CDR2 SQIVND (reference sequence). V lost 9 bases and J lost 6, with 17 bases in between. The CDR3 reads CASAPWGADGYTF. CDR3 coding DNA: TGTGCCAGCGCACCATGGGGCGCTGATGGCTACACCTTC.

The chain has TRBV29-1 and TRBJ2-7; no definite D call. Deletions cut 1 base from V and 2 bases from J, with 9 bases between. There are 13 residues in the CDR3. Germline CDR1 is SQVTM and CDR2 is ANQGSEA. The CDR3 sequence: CSVEVASPYEQYF. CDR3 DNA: TGCAGCGTTGAAGTCGCCAGTCCCTACGAGCAGTACTTC.

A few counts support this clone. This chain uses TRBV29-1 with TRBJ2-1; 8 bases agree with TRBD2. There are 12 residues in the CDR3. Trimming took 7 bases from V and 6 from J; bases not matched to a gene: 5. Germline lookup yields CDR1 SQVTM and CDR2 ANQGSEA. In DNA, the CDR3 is TGCAGCGCCGGGACTAGATTCAATGAGCAGTTCTTC. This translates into CSAGTRFNEQFF.

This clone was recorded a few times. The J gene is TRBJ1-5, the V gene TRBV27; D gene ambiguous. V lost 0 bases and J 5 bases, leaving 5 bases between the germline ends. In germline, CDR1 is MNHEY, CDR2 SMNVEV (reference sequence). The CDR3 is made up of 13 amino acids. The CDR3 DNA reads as TGTGCCAGCAGTTTATCTGAGGATCAGCCCCAGCATTTT. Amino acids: CASSLSEDQPQHF.

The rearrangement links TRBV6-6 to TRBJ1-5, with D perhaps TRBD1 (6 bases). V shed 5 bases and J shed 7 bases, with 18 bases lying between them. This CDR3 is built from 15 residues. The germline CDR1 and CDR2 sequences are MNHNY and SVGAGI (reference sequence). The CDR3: CASSSGGGGRQPQHF. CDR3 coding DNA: TGTGCCAGCAGTAGCGGGGGAGGGGGAAGACAGCCCCAGCATTTT.

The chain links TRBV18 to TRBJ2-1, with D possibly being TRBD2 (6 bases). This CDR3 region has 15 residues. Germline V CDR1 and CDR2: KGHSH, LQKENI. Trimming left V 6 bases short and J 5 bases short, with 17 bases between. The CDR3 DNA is TGTGCCAGCTCCCAGGCCGGGACTGCGGACAATGAGCAGTTCTTC. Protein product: CASSQAGTADNEQFF.

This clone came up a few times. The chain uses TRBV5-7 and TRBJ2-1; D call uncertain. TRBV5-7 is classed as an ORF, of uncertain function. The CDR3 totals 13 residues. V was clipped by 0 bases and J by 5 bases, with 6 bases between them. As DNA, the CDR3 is TGTGCCAGCAGCTTGGAACGGGACAATGAGCAGTTCTTC. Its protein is CASSLERDNEQFF.

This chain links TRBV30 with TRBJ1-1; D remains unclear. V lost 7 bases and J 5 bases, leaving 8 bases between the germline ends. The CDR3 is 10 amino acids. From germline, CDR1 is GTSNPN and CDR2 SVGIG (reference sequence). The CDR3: CASARTEAFF. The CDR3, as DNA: TGTGCCTCCGCTCGGACTGAAGCTTTCTTT.

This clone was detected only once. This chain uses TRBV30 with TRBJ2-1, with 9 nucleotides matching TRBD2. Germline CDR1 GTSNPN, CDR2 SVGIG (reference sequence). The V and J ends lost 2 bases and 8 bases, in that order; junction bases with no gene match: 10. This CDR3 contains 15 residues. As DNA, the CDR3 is TGTGCCTGGAGTCCCTATAGCGGGAGTGGGGATGAGCAGTTCTTC. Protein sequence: CAWSPYSGSGDEQFF.

This chain's CDR3 is CASSRTRDRPNNEQFF. The CDR3 DNA reads TGCGCCAGCAGCCGAACCCGGGACAGACCTAACAATGAGCAGTTCTTC. The rearrangement joins TRBV23-1 to TRBJ2-1, with 7 positions matching TRBD1. TRBV23-1 is filed as an ORF, its function uncertain. Trimming at V came to 6 bases and at J to 5 bases, leaving 13 bases not matched to a gene. The length of the CDR3 is 16 residues.

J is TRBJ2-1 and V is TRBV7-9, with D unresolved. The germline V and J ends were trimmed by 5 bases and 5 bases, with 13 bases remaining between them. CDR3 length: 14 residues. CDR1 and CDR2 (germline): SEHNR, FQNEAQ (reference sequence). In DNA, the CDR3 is TGTGCCAGCAGCGAAGAAGCGAAGAACAATGAGCAGTTCTTC. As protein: CASSEEAKNNEQFF.

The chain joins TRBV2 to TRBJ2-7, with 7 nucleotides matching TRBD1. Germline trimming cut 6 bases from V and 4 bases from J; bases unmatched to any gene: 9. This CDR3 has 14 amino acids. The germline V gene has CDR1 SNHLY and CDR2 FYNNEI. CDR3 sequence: CASSASTGPYEQYF. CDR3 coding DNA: TGTGCCAGCAGCGCGTCGACAGGGCCTTACGAGCAGTACTTC.

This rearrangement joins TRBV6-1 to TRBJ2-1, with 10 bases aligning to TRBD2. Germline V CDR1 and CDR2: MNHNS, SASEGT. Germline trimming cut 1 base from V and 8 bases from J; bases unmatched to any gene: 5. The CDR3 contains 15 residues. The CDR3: CASSEVPSGRDEQFF. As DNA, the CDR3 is TGTGCCAGCAGTGAAGTTCCTAGCGGGAGAGATGAGCAGTTCTTC.

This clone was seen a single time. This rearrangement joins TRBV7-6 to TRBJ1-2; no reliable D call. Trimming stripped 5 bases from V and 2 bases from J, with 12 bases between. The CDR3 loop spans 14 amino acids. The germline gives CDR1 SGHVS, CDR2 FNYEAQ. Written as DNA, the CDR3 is TGTGCCAGCAGCCAACTATCGGGGAACTATGGCTACACCTTC. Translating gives CASSQLSGNYGYTF.

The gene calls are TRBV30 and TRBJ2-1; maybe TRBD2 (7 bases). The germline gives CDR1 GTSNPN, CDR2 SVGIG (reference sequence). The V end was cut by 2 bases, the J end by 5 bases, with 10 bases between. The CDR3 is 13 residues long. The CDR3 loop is CAWSRGADNEQFF. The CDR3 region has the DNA TGTGCCTGGAGTCGGGGGGCCGACAATGAGCAGTTCTTC.

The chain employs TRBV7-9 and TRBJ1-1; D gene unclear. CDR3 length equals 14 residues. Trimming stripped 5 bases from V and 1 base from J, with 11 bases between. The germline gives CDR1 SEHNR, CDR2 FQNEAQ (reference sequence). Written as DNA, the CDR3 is TGTGCCAGCAGCCTAAGGACTGCGAACACTGAAGCTTTCTTT. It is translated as CASSLRTANTEAFF.

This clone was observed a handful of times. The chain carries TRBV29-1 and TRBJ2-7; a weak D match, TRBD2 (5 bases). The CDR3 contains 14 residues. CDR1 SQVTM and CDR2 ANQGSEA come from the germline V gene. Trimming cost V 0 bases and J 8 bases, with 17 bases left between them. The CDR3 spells CSVEDFSEVGKQYF. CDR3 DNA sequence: TGCAGCGTTGAAGATTTTTCGGAGGTAGGAAAGCAGTACTTC.

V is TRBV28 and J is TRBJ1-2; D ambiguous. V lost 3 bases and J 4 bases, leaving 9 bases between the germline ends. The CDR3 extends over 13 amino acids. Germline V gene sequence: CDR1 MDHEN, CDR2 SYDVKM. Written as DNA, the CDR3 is TGTGCCAGCAGTTTTCGGGGTGCCTATGGCTACACCTTC. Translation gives CASSFRGAYGYTF.

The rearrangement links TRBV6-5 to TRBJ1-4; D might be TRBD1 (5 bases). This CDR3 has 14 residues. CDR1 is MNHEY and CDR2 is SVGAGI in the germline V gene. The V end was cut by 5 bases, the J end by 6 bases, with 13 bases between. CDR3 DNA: TGTGCCAGCAGTCTCGGACCACAGGATGAAAAACTGTTTTTT. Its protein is CASSLGPQDEKLFF.

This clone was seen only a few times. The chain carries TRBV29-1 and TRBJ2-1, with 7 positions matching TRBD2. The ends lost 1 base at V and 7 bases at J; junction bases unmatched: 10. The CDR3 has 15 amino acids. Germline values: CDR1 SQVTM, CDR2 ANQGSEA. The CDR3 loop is CSVEVSASGRNEQFF. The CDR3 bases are TGCAGCGTTGAAGTCTCGGCTAGCGGAAGGAATGAGCAGTTCTTC.

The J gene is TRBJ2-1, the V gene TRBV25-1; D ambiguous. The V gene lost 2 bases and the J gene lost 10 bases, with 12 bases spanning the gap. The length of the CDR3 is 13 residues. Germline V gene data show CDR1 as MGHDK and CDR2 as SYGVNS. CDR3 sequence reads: CASSEIPQAEQFF. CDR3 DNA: TGTGCCAGCAGTGAAATCCCCCAAGCGGAGCAGTTCTTC.

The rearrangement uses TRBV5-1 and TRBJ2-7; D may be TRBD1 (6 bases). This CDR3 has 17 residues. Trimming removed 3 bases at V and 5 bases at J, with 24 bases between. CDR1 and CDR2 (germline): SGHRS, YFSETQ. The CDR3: CASSSAPDRASSHEQYF. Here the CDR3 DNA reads TGCGCCAGCAGCTCGGCTCCGGACAGAGCAAGTTCCCACGAGCAGTACTTC.

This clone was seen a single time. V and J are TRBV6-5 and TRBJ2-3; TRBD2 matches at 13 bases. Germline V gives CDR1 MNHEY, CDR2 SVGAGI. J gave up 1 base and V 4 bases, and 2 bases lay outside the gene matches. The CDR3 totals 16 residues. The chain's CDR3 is CASSFGLAGGTDTQYF. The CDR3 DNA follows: TGTGCCAGCAGTTTTGGACTAGCGGGAGGCACAGATACGCAGTATTTT.